Listed below are T cell receptor beta chains from one sample, sequenced in a study of T cell changes during pregnancy in multiple sclerosis. Produced via immunoSEQ multiplex PCR; TCRdb's table is partial and in-frame only. The data contain nearly 70,000 clones, 92% of them singletons. Sequencing was performed on peripheral blood, taken in the second trimester of pregnancy. Receptor source: a female donor in good health, enrolled as a control in a pregnancy study. CDR3s include the opening cysteine and the closing phenylalanine or tryptophan. The D gene is left open where the match is weak. Clone size is given for some rows only: seen once, a few or many times, or a class if the clone is expanded.

clone_size: .; v_call: TRBV14; d_call: .; j_call: TRBJ2-1; cdr3_nt: TGTGCCAGCAGCCTTTTGGGAGACAATGAGCAGTTCTTC; cdr3_aa: CASSLLGDNEQFF
clone_size: .; v_call: TRBV7-9; d_call: .; j_call: TRBJ2-7; cdr3_nt: TGTGCCAGCAGCTTAGACCAGGCGAACTACGAGCAGTACTTC; cdr3_aa: CASSLDQANYEQYF
clone_size: .; v_call: TRBV15; d_call: TRBD2; j_call: TRBJ2-7; cdr3_nt: TGTGCCACCAGCAGACTAGCGGGGGCATCCTACGAGCAGTACTTC; cdr3_aa: CATSRLAGASYEQYF
clone_size: .; v_call: TRBV6-1; d_call: TRBD1; j_call: TRBJ2-2; cdr3_nt: TGTGCCAGCAGTTGGGACAGTATCACCGGGGAGCTGTTTTTT; cdr3_aa: CASSWDSITGELFF
clone_size: .; v_call: TRBV15; d_call: .; j_call: TRBJ1-2; cdr3_nt: TGTGCCACCAGCAGAGATGAGGACTATGGCTACACCTTC; cdr3_aa: CATSRDEDYGYTF
clone_size: .; v_call: TRBV19; d_call: .; j_call: TRBJ1-2; cdr3_nt: TGTGCCAGTAGTATAGGAACAGGGTCCCCTTTAGCCTATGGCTACACCTTC; cdr3_aa: CASSIGTGSPLAYGYTF
clone_size: .; v_call: TRBV5-3; d_call: TRBD1; j_call: TRBJ1-1; cdr3_nt: TGTGCCAGAAGCTTGGCCACAGGGGGGAGCACTGAAGCTTTCTTT; cdr3_aa: CARSLATGGSTEAFF
clone_size: .; v_call: TRBV7-8; d_call: TRBD1; j_call: TRBJ1-1; cdr3_nt: TGTGCCAGCAGCCGCCGGGACAGGGTTGAAGCTTTCTTT; cdr3_aa: CASSRRDRVEAFF
clone_size: once; v_call: TRBV13; d_call: TRBD1; j_call: TRBJ1-4; cdr3_nt: TGTGCCAGCAAGGGACAGGGGTGGTACGGGGATGAAAAACTGTTTTTT; cdr3_aa: CASKGQGWYGDEKLFF
clone_size: once; v_call: TRBV11-2; d_call: .; j_call: TRBJ2-1; cdr3_nt: TGTGCCAGCACAGCGAGCTCCTACAATGAGCAGTTCTTC; cdr3_aa: CASTASSYNEQFF
clone_size: once; v_call: TRBV5-6; d_call: TRBD2; j_call: TRBJ2-2; cdr3_nt: TGTGCCAGCAGCTTCATTGGGCTAGCGGACCTCACCGGGGAGCTGTTTTTT; cdr3_aa: CASSFIGLADLTGELFF
clone_size: .; v_call: TRBV11-1; d_call: TRBD2; j_call: TRBJ2-3; cdr3_nt: TGTGCCAGCAGCAAGCGGGGGCTGGCAGATACGCAGTATTTT; cdr3_aa: CASSKRGLADTQYF
clone_size: .; v_call: TRBV6-1; d_call: .; j_call: TRBJ2-2; cdr3_nt: TGTGCCAGCAGTGAAGGCGGGGTATGGAACACCGGGGAGCTGTTTTTT; cdr3_aa: CASSEGGVWNTGELFF
clone_size: .; v_call: TRBV7-3; d_call: TRBD1; j_call: TRBJ1-1; cdr3_nt: TGTGCCAGCTCGTTGACAGGGTCGTTTACTGAAGCTTTCTTT; cdr3_aa: CASSLTGSFTEAFF
clone_size: .; v_call: TRBV27; d_call: .; j_call: TRBJ2-3; cdr3_nt: TGTGCCAGCAAAATGGGGCTACCCACAGATACGCAGTATTTT; cdr3_aa: CASKMGLPTDTQYF
clone_size: .; v_call: TRBV9; d_call: TRBD1; j_call: TRBJ1-2; cdr3_nt: TGTGCCAGCAGCGAATATACGCCGGGACAGGGTTATGGCTACACCTTC; cdr3_aa: CASSEYTPGQGYGYTF
clone_size: .; v_call: TRBV5-1; d_call: TRBD1; j_call: TRBJ1-2; cdr3_nt: TGCGCCAGCAGCCTAACCGGGACAGGGGTAACTAACTATGGCTACACCTTC; cdr3_aa: CASSLTGTGVTNYGYTF
clone_size: .; v_call: TRBV10-1; d_call: TRBD2; j_call: TRBJ2-3; cdr3_nt: TGCGCCAGCAGCAGAGGACTAGCTATTTCTGTTGATACGCAGTATTTT; cdr3_aa: CASSRGLAISVDTQYF
clone_size: .; v_call: TRBV19; d_call: .; j_call: TRBJ1-4; cdr3_nt: TGTGCCAGTAGCGACCCCGTTCAGGGGAGTGGAAAACTGTTTTTT; cdr3_aa: CASSDPVQGSGKLFF
clone_size: .; v_call: TRBV4-3; d_call: .; j_call: TRBJ1-3; cdr3_nt: TGCGCCAGCAGCCAAGATGTACAGGTACACGACCGAAACACCATATATTTT; cdr3_aa: CASSQDVQVHDRNTIYF
clone_size: medium-sized; v_call: TRBV4-2; d_call: .; j_call: TRBJ1-5; cdr3_nt: TGTGCCAGCAGCCAACTCCGTTCACAGGGAATCGGCAATCAGCCCCAGCATTTT; cdr3_aa: CASSQLRSQGIGNQPQHF
clone_size: .; v_call: TRBV18; d_call: .; j_call: TRBJ2-2; cdr3_nt: TGTGCCAGCTCACCCGGCGTCCCTAGCGTCGCCGGGGAGCTGTTTTTT; cdr3_aa: CASSPGVPSVAGELFF
clone_size: once; v_call: TRBV6-6; d_call: .; j_call: TRBJ1-2; cdr3_nt: TGTGCCAGCACCGACCCCGGAGGGTTTTGGGGCTACACCTTC; cdr3_aa: CASTDPGGFWGYTF
clone_size: .; v_call: TRBV6-1; d_call: .; j_call: TRBJ1-1; cdr3_nt: TGTGCCAGCAGTATAACAGGGACCACTGAAGCTTTCTTT; cdr3_aa: CASSITGTTEAFF
clone_size: .; v_call: TRBV18; d_call: TRBD2; j_call: TRBJ2-1; cdr3_nt: TGTGCCAGCTCTTCCCTAGCGGGAGGGAATGAGCAGTTCTTC; cdr3_aa: CASSSLAGGNEQFF
clone_size: .; v_call: TRBV27; d_call: .; j_call: TRBJ2-7; cdr3_nt: TGTGCCAGCAGTTTATCGTCGGGGTACGAGCAGTACTTC; cdr3_aa: CASSLSSGYEQYF
clone_size: .; v_call: TRBV6-6; d_call: TRBD1; j_call: TRBJ1-3; cdr3_nt: TGTGCCAGCAGCCAAGGGACAGCCGGAAACACCATATATTTT; cdr3_aa: CASSQGTAGNTIYF
clone_size: .; v_call: TRBV7-6; d_call: TRBD2; j_call: TRBJ2-5; cdr3_nt: TGTGCCAGCAGCTTCCGGACTAGCGGCTTGGAGACCCAGTACTTC; cdr3_aa: CASSFRTSGLETQYF
clone_size: .; v_call: TRBV7-2; d_call: TRBD2; j_call: TRBJ2-2; cdr3_nt: TGTGCCAGCAGCCTAGGGACTAGCGGGAGCGTTTACACCGGGGAGCTGTTTTTT; cdr3_aa: CASSLGTSGSVYTGELFF
clone_size: .; v_call: TRBV15; d_call: .; j_call: TRBJ2-7; cdr3_nt: TGTGCCACCAGCAGAGCAGGGAACTACGAGCAGTACTTC; cdr3_aa: CATSRAGNYEQYF
clone_size: .; v_call: TRBV28; d_call: TRBD2; j_call: TRBJ2-1; cdr3_nt: TGTGCCAGCAGTTTGGGTAGCGGGAGGGCCTATAGGTACAATGAGCAGTTCTTC; cdr3_aa: CASSLGSGRAYRYNEQFF
clone_size: .; v_call: TRBV30; d_call: .; j_call: TRBJ1-6; cdr3_nt: TGTGCCTGGGACAGCTCCTATAATTCACCCCTCCACTTT; cdr3_aa: CAWDSSYNSPLHF
clone_size: .; v_call: TRBV28; d_call: .; j_call: TRBJ1-1; cdr3_nt: TGTGCCTGCAGGTTCGACAGAGTAAACACTGAAGCTTTCTTT; cdr3_aa: CACRFDRVNTEAFF
clone_size: .; v_call: TRBV7-8; d_call: .; j_call: TRBJ2-5; cdr3_nt: TGTGCCAGCAGAACGGGGGTCCAAGAGACCCAGTACTTC; cdr3_aa: CASRTGVQETQYF
clone_size: .; v_call: TRBV5-1; d_call: .; j_call: TRBJ2-7; cdr3_nt: TGCGCCAGCAGGGAGAGGACAGAAACCTACGAGCAGTACTTC; cdr3_aa: CASRERTETYEQYF
clone_size: .; v_call: TRBV6-6; d_call: TRBD1; j_call: TRBJ1-4; cdr3_nt: TGTGCCAGCACAGGAAGGGGGCTGACGGGTGAAAAACTGTTTTTT; cdr3_aa: CASTGRGLTGEKLFF
clone_size: .; v_call: TRBV30; d_call: .; j_call: TRBJ2-2; cdr3_nt: TGTGCCTGGAGTGTAGTAGAGCGGCTGGCGACCGGGGAGCTGTTTTTT; cdr3_aa: CAWSVVERLATGELFF
clone_size: .; v_call: TRBV21-1; d_call: .; j_call: TRBJ2-5; cdr3_nt: TGTGCCAGCAGCATCGGACAGGGGGCCTGGGAGACCCAGTACTTC; cdr3_aa: CASSIGQGAWETQYF
clone_size: .; v_call: TRBV19; d_call: .; j_call: TRBJ1-2; cdr3_nt: TGTGCCAGTAGTATATTCGGGGGTGACTATGGCTACACCTTC; cdr3_aa: CASSIFGGDYGYTF
clone_size: .; v_call: TRBV5-5; d_call: .; j_call: TRBJ2-7; cdr3_nt: TGTGCCAGCAGCTTGCTGCCAAAAGGGGCCTACGAGCAGTACTTC; cdr3_aa: CASSLLPKGAYEQYF
clone_size: .; v_call: TRBV4-3; d_call: .; j_call: TRBJ2-7; cdr3_nt: TGCGCCAGCAGCCAAGCGCGAGGGAGCTCCTACGAGCAGTACTTC; cdr3_aa: CASSQARGSSYEQYF
clone_size: .; v_call: TRBV10-3; d_call: .; j_call: TRBJ2-1; cdr3_nt: TGTGCCATCAGTGAGTCGACGGGAACAAAGTTCAATGAGCAGTTCTTC; cdr3_aa: CAISESTGTKFNEQFF